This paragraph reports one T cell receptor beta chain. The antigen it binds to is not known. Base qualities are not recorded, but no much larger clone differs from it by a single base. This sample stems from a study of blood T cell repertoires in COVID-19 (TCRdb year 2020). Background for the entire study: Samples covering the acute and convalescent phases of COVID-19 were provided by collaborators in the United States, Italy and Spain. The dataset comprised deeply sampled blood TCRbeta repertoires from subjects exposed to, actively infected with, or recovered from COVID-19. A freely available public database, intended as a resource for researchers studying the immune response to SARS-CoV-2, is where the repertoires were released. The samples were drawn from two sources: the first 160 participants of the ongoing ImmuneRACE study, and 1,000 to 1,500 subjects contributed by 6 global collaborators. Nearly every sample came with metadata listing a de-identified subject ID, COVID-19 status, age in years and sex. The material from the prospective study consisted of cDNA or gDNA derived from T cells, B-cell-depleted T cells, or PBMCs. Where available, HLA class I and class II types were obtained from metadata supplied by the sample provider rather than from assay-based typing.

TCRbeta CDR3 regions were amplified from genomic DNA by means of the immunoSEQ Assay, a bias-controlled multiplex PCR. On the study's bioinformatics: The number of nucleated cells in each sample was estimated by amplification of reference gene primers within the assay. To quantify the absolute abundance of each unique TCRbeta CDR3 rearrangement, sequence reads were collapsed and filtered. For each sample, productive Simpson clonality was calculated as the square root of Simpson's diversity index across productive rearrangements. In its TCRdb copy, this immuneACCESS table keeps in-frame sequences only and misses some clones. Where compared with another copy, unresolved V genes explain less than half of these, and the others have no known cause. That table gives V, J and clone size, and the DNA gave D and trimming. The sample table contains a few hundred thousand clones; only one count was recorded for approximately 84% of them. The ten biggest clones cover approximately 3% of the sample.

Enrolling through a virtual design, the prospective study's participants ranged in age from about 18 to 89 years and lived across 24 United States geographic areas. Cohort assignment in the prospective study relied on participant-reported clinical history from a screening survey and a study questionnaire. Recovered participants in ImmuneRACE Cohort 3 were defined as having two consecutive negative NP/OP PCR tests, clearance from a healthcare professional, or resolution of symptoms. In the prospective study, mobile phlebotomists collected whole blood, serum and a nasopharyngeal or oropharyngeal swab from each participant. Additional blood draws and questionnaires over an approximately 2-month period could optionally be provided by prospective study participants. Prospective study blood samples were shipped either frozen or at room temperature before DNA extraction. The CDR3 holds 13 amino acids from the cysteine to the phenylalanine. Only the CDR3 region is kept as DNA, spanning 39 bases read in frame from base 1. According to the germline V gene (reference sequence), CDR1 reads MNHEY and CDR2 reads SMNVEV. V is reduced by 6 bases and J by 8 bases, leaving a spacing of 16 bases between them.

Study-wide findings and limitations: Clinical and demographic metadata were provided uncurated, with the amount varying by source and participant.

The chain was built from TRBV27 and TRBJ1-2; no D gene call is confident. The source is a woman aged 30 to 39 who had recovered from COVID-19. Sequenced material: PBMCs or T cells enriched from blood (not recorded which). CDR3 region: CASRLGSLSGYTF. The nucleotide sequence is TGTGCCAGCAGGCTAGGGAGCTTGAGCGGCTACACCTTC.